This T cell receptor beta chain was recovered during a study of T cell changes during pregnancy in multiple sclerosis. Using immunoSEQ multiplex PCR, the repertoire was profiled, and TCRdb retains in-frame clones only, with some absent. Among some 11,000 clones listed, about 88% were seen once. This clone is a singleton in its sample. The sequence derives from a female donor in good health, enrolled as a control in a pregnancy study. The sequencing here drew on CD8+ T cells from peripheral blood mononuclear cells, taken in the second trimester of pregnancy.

The CDR3 sequence: CASSLTGPGTEAFF. The CDR3 DNA follows: TGTGCCAGTTCCCTGACAGGGCCGGGGACTGAAGCTTTCTTT. This chain connects TRBV2 to TRBJ1-1; 7 bases align to TRBD1. V lost 9 bases, J lost 5 bases, and 12 bases stayed unmatched. The CDR3 extends over 14 amino acids. Germline V CDR1 and CDR2: SNHLY, FYNNEI.